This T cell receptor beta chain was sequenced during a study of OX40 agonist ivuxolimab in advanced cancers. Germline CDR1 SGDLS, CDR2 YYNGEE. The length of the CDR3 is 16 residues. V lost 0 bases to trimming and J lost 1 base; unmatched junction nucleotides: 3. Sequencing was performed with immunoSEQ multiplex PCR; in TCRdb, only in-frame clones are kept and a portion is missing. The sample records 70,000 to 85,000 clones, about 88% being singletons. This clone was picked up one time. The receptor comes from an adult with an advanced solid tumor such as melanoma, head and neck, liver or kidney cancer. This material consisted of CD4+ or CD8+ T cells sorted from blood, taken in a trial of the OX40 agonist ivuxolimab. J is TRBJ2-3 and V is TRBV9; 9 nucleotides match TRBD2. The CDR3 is CASSVGRGGRTDTQYF. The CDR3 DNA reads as TGTGCCAGCAGCGTAGGGCGGGGGGGGCGCACAGATACGCAGTATTTT.